The rows below give T cell receptor beta chains drawn from one sample of a study of Graves' ophthalmopathy and Graves' hyperthyroidism. TCRdb passed the multiplex PCR reads through MiXCR, listing each CDR3 protein once. This sample has tens of thousands of distinct CDR3 sequences; approximately 50% occur once, and the top ten carry 4.5% to 5%. Sample: peripheral blood. These receptors were obtained from an adult woman with Graves' ophthalmopathy. Each CDR3 is given with its conserved first and last residue. The order of the fields is CDR3 DNA, CDR3 protein, CDR3 length, V gene, clone size, D gene, J gene. A D gene is named only where the DNA matches it firmly. Not every row has a clone size; where given, it reads once, few, many or a size class.

CDR3nt: TGTGCCAGCAGTTACTTCGTCTCCGGGGTTGAAGCTTTCTTT; CDR3aa: CASSYFVSGVEAFF; len: 14; v_gene: TRBV6-6; abundance: many; d_gene: -; j_gene: TRBJ1-1
CDR3nt: TGCAGTGCTCCCACTAGCGGGAGCTATGAGCAGTTCTTC; CDR3aa: CSAPTSGSYEQFF; len: 13; v_gene: TRBV20-1; abundance: -; d_gene: TRBD2; j_gene: TRBJ2-1
CDR3nt: TGCGCCAGCAGCTTGTCACTCGCCCGCTACGAGCAGTGCTTC; CDR3aa: CASSLSLARYEQCF; len: 14; v_gene: TRBV5-1; abundance: -; d_gene: -; j_gene: TRBJ2-7
CDR3nt: TGCAGTGCTAGAGATCCCCTGGGGGATGAGCAGTTCTTC; CDR3aa: CSARDPLGDEQFF; len: 13; v_gene: TRBV20-1; abundance: many; d_gene: -; j_gene: TRBJ2-1
CDR3nt: TGCAGTGCCCCACAGGGGGCTTTAGAGACCCAGTACTTC; CDR3aa: CSAPQGALETQYF; len: 13; v_gene: TRBV20-1; abundance: many; d_gene: TRBD1; j_gene: TRBJ2-5
CDR3nt: TGTGCCTGGAGTGTAGGTGGCACAGATACGCAGTATTTT; CDR3aa: CAWSVGGTDTQYF; len: 13; v_gene: TRBV30; abundance: many; d_gene: -; j_gene: TRBJ2-3
CDR3nt: TGTGCCACCAGTGATCCACGGACTAGCGGGGGAACCGGGGAGCTGTTTTTT; CDR3aa: CATSDPRTSGGTGELFF; len: 17; v_gene: TRBV24-1; abundance: once; d_gene: TRBD2; j_gene: TRBJ2-2
CDR3nt: TGTGCCACCAGTGACCCTCCCGGGACAGGTCCTAACTATGGCTACACCTTC; CDR3aa: CATSDPPGTGPNYGYTF; len: 17; v_gene: TRBV24-1; abundance: -; d_gene: TRBD1; j_gene: TRBJ1-2
CDR3nt: TGTGCCAGCCGGCAGACGCTCAATGAAAAACTGTTTTTT; CDR3aa: CASRQTLNEKLFF; len: 13; v_gene: TRBV3-1; abundance: many; d_gene: -; j_gene: TRBJ1-4
CDR3nt: TGCAGTGCTCCCAGGGGGATAAGGGAGCAGTACTTC; CDR3aa: CSAPRGIREQYF; len: 12; v_gene: TRBV20-1; abundance: -; d_gene: TRBD1; j_gene: TRBJ2-7
CDR3nt: TGTGCCAGCGTATCCCACCTCAGGGGTGGGGGGAATGAGCAGTTCTTC; CDR3aa: CASVSHLRGGGNEQFF; len: 16; v_gene: TRBV12-3/TRBV12-4; abundance: many; d_gene: -; j_gene: TRBJ2-1
CDR3nt: TGTGCCAGCAGTGGCCTGATAGGACTAGCGGGAGTCCACAATGAGCAGTTCTTC; CDR3aa: CASSGLIGLAGVHNEQFF; len: 18; v_gene: TRBV25-1; abundance: medium-sized; d_gene: TRBD2; j_gene: TRBJ2-1
CDR3nt: TGCGCCAGCAGCCCAGCACAGGCCTACGGAAACACTGAAGCTTTCTTT; CDR3aa: CASSPAQAYGNTEAFF; len: 16; v_gene: TRBV5-1; abundance: -; d_gene: -; j_gene: TRBJ1-1
CDR3nt: TGTGCCAGCAGCTCGATCGGGGACCAGCCCCAGCATTTT; CDR3aa: CASSSIGDQPQHF; len: 13; v_gene: TRBV7-8; abundance: once; d_gene: -; j_gene: TRBJ1-5
CDR3nt: TGCAGTGCTGGGGACAGACGAAGCACAGATACGCAGTATTTT; CDR3aa: CSAGDRRSTDTQYF; len: 14; v_gene: TRBV20-1; abundance: -; d_gene: TRBD1; j_gene: TRBJ2-3
CDR3nt: TGCAGTTTCCCCGTAGCGGGAGGTTACAATGAGCAGTTCTTC; CDR3aa: CSFPVAGGYNEQFF; len: 14; v_gene: TRBV20-1; abundance: many; d_gene: TRBD2; j_gene: TRBJ2-1
CDR3nt: TGTGCCAGCAGTGAACAGGGTACTGAAGCTTTCTTT; CDR3aa: CASSEQGTEAFF; len: 12; v_gene: TRBV28; abundance: many; d_gene: -; j_gene: TRBJ1-1
CDR3nt: TGTGCCAGCAGTGGGCCGGGTGGCAGGGGGCGCGGGGCCAACGTCCTGACTTTC; CDR3aa: CASSGPGGRGRGANVLTF; len: 18; v_gene: TRBV28; abundance: -; d_gene: TRBD1; j_gene: TRBJ2-6
CDR3nt: TGCAGTGCTAGAGCGGCGGCGGGGAACACTGAAGCTTTCTTT; CDR3aa: CSARAAAGNTEAFF; len: 14; v_gene: TRBV20-1; abundance: once; d_gene: -; j_gene: TRBJ1-1
CDR3nt: TGTGCCAGCAGCCCACGGGGCGGGGGTCTCTGGGAGACCCAGTACTTC; CDR3aa: CASSPRGGGLWETQYF; len: 16; v_gene: TRBV7-2; abundance: many; d_gene: TRBD2; j_gene: TRBJ2-5
CDR3nt: TGCGCCAGCAGCCAAGTTGACAGATCGAGCACTGAAGCTTTCTTT; CDR3aa: CASSQVDRSSTEAFF; len: 15; v_gene: TRBV4-3; abundance: many; d_gene: -; j_gene: TRBJ1-1
CDR3nt: TGTGCCAGCAGTCAGGGGGGTGTAGGAGAGACCCAGTACTTC; CDR3aa: CASSQGGVGETQYF; len: 14; v_gene: TRBV6-1; abundance: many; d_gene: -; j_gene: TRBJ2-5
CDR3nt: TGCAGTGCTAGAGAACAAGCGGGAGTCAATGAGCAGTTCTTC; CDR3aa: CSAREQAGVNEQFF; len: 14; v_gene: TRBV20-1; abundance: many; d_gene: TRBD2; j_gene: TRBJ2-1
CDR3nt: TGTGCCATCAGTGCGGGACTAGCGGGAGGGCCGGGCACCGGGGAGCTGTTTTTT; CDR3aa: CAISAGLAGGPGTGELFF; len: 18; v_gene: TRBV10-3; abundance: many; d_gene: TRBD2; j_gene: TRBJ2-2
CDR3nt: TGTGCCAGCAGCCAAGACCCCGGGACAGGGGGCAATGAGCAGTTCTTC; CDR3aa: CASSQDPGTGGNEQFF; len: 16; v_gene: TRBV4-2; abundance: many; d_gene: TRBD1; j_gene: TRBJ2-1
CDR3nt: TGTGCCAGCAGCGTAGCTCTAGGAAAGACCTATGGCTACACCTTC; CDR3aa: CASSVALGKTYGYTF; len: 15; v_gene: TRBV9; abundance: medium-sized; d_gene: -; j_gene: TRBJ1-2
CDR3nt: TGTGCCAGTAGTATAAGCGCTGAAAAACTGTTTTTT; CDR3aa: CASSISAEKLFF; len: 12; v_gene: TRBV19; abundance: many; d_gene: -; j_gene: TRBJ1-4
CDR3nt: TGCGCCAGCAGCCAAGGTAACGGGAACAACTATGGCTACACCTTC; CDR3aa: CASSQGNGNNYGYTF; len: 15; v_gene: TRBV4-1; abundance: many; d_gene: -; j_gene: TRBJ1-2
CDR3nt: TGTGCCAGTAGTACGAACACTGAAGCTTTCTTT; CDR3aa: CASSTNTEAFF; len: 11; v_gene: TRBV19; abundance: many; d_gene: -; j_gene: TRBJ1-1
CDR3nt: TGTGCCAGCGCTAAACAGGGGGTTAGGGGTAATGAGCAGTTCTTC; CDR3aa: CASAKQGVRGNEQFF; len: 15; v_gene: TRBV6-5; abundance: -; d_gene: TRBD1; j_gene: TRBJ2-1
CDR3nt: TGTGCCAGCAGCCTATGGGGGGGACAGCTCTTTTCACCCCTCCACTTT; CDR3aa: CASSLWGGQLFSPLHF; len: 16; v_gene: TRBV7-9; abundance: -; d_gene: TRBD1; j_gene: TRBJ1-6
CDR3nt: TGCAGTGCTAAAGCGGGACTAGCGGGATTTATCACCTACGAGCAGTACTTC; CDR3aa: CSAKAGLAGFITYEQYF; len: 17; v_gene: TRBV20-1; abundance: many; d_gene: TRBD2; j_gene: TRBJ2-7
CDR3nt: TGTGCCAGCGGCATCATCAACTATGGCTACACCTTC; CDR3aa: CASGIINYGYTF; len: 12; v_gene: TRBV7-2; abundance: few; d_gene: -; j_gene: TRBJ1-2
CDR3nt: TGTGCCTGGAGGGGACAGGTAGGAGGTACGCAGTATTTT; CDR3aa: CAWRGQVGGTQYF; len: 13; v_gene: TRBV30; abundance: few; d_gene: TRBD1; j_gene: TRBJ2-3
CDR3nt: TGTGCCACCTCAGGTAGCGGGCCTTATGGCAATCAGCCCCAGCATTTT; CDR3aa: CATSGSGPYGNQPQHF; len: 16; v_gene: TRBV24-1; abundance: -; d_gene: -; j_gene: TRBJ1-5
CDR3nt: TGTGCCATCAGTGAGTCTCAGGACACCGGGGAGCTGTTTTTT; CDR3aa: CAISESQDTGELFF; len: 14; v_gene: TRBV10-3; abundance: -; d_gene: -; j_gene: TRBJ2-2
CDR3nt: TGTGCCAGCAGTTGGGACGTCTTGACCCAGCATTTT; CDR3aa: CASSWDVLTQHF; len: 12; v_gene: TRBV6-2/TRBV6-3; abundance: many; d_gene: -; j_gene: TRBJ1-5
CDR3nt: TGCAGCGTAAACGGTGCAACTAATGAAAAACTGCTTTTT; CDR3aa: CSVNGATNEKLLF; len: 13; v_gene: TRBV29-1; abundance: once; d_gene: -; j_gene: TRBJ1-4
CDR3nt: TGTGCCACCAGTGACCCCGGGCAGGGCGATGAGACCCAGCATTTT; CDR3aa: CATSDPGQGDETQHF; len: 15; v_gene: TRBV24-1; abundance: -; d_gene: -; j_gene: TRBJ1-5
CDR3nt: TGTGCCACCAGTGATTTGCAGGGGACTAGCGGGGAAAGCTCCTACAATGAGCAGTTCTTC; CDR3aa: CATSDLQGTSGESSYNEQFF; len: 20; v_gene: TRBV24-1; abundance: -; d_gene: TRBD2; j_gene: TRBJ2-1
CDR3nt: TGTGCCAGCAGTGTTACCCCGGGACAGGGGAGCTATGGCTACACCTTC; CDR3aa: CASSVTPGQGSYGYTF; len: 16; v_gene: TRBV25-1; abundance: -; d_gene: TRBD1; j_gene: TRBJ1-2
CDR3nt: TGTGCCAGCAACTCCCAAGGCGGGACACGCACAGATACGCAGTATTTT; CDR3aa: CASNSQGGTRTDTQYF; len: 16; v_gene: TRBV2; abundance: -; d_gene: -; j_gene: TRBJ2-3
CDR3nt: TGCAGTGCCGACGGACTAGCGGGAGGGCCCGCCTACAATGAGCAGTTCTTC; CDR3aa: CSADGLAGGPAYNEQFF; len: 17; v_gene: TRBV20-1; abundance: -; d_gene: TRBD2; j_gene: TRBJ2-1
CDR3nt: TGCAGCGTTGCCCAGGAGGGGGGAGCTAATGAAAAACTGTTTTTT; CDR3aa: CSVAQEGGANEKLFF; len: 15; v_gene: TRBV29-1; abundance: -; d_gene: -; j_gene: TRBJ1-4
CDR3nt: TGTGCCACCAGCCGCGGGCCTTATGGCAATCAGCCCCAGCATTTT; CDR3aa: CATSRGPYGNQPQHF; len: 15; v_gene: TRBV24-1; abundance: many; d_gene: -; j_gene: TRBJ1-5
CDR3nt: TGCGCCAGCATAGGGGACAGCACCTACGAGCAGTACTTC; CDR3aa: CASIGDSTYEQYF; len: 13; v_gene: TRBV10-2; abundance: -; d_gene: TRBD1; j_gene: TRBJ2-7
CDR3nt: TGTGCCAGCAGCTTAGTTGGGGGTACAGAGGGAAACACCATATATTTT; CDR3aa: CASSLVGGTEGNTIYF; len: 16; v_gene: TRBV7-9; abundance: many; d_gene: -; j_gene: TRBJ1-3
CDR3nt: TGCAGTGCTAGAGAGAGGGCCACTGAAGCTTTCTTT; CDR3aa: CSARERATEAFF; len: 12; v_gene: TRBV20-1; abundance: -; d_gene: -; j_gene: TRBJ1-1
CDR3nt: TGTGCCAGCATCTCCGGGACTAGGAGCAATGAGCAGTTCTTC; CDR3aa: CASISGTRSNEQFF; len: 14; v_gene: TRBV12-3/TRBV12-4; abundance: -; d_gene: TRBD2; j_gene: TRBJ2-1
CDR3nt: TGTGCCAGCAGCTTTAAGACAGGGGCAGGTGGCTACACCTTC; CDR3aa: CASSFKTGAGGYTF; len: 14; v_gene: TRBV7-3; abundance: -; d_gene: TRBD1; j_gene: TRBJ1-2
CDR3nt: TGCGCCAGCAGTGATGCTAGTAACTCCGAGCAGTACTTC; CDR3aa: CASSDASNSEQYF; len: 13; v_gene: TRBV10-1; abundance: many; d_gene: -; j_gene: TRBJ2-7
CDR3nt: TGTGCCAGCAGCTTGGCACTAGCGGGAGATACGCAGTATTTT; CDR3aa: CASSLALAGDTQYF; len: 14; v_gene: TRBV5-5; abundance: -; d_gene: TRBD2; j_gene: TRBJ2-3
CDR3nt: TGCAGCGTCGCCGGGTCAAGGGTGGAGGGATCGGATATGACAGATACGCAGTATTTT; CDR3aa: CSVAGSRVEGSDMTDTQYF; len: 19; v_gene: TRBV29-1; abundance: many; d_gene: -; j_gene: TRBJ2-3
CDR3nt: TGCAGTGCTAGAGATCCCCGGCTCTCCTACAATGAGCAGTTCTTC; CDR3aa: CSARDPRLSYNEQFF; len: 15; v_gene: TRBV20-1; abundance: -; d_gene: -; j_gene: TRBJ2-1
CDR3nt: TGTGCCAGCAGACCGATAACGGGGGCGGACGGGGAGCTGTTTTTT; CDR3aa: CASRPITGADGELFF; len: 15; v_gene: TRBV12-3/TRBV12-4; abundance: many; d_gene: -; j_gene: TRBJ2-2